These 18 T cell receptor beta chains came from one sample sequenced in a study of beta chain features in type 1 diabetes. Since all of the isolated RNA was reverse transcribed, expressed TCRB transcripts were what got sequenced. Method: immunoSEQ multiplex PCR; TCRdb's copy keeps in-frame clones and lacks some. The sample has around 250,000 clones, about 70% seen once. The sequencing input was naive CD4+ T cells from blood. Source of these receptors: a man under 40 in good health.

V and J are TRBV14 and TRBJ2-3; D may be TRBD2 (6 bases). V was shortened by 4 bases and J by 3 bases, with 20 bases between the two germline ends. The CDR3 runs 17 residues. Looked up from germline, CDR1 is SGHDN and CDR2 is FVKESK. In DNA form, the CDR3 reads TGTGCCAGCAGCCCACCAGCGGAGGGCGCTTGGACAGATACGCAGTATTTT. Translation gives CASSPPAEGAWTDTQYF.

V gene TRBV2 combines with J gene TRBJ2-7; no reliable D call. The CDR3 covers 12 residues. Between the trimmed V and J ends, which lost 5 bases and 3 bases, there was a span of 8 bases. In germline, CDR1 is SNHLY, CDR2 FYNNEI. The CDR3 loop is CASSYAGYEQYF. CDR3 sequence (DNA): TGTGCCAGCAGTTATGCCGGCTACGAGCAGTACTTC.

The V call is TRBV5-1, the J call TRBJ2-7, with 7 positions matching TRBD2. The CDR3 runs to 14 residues. CDR1 and CDR2 from the germline V gene are SGHRS and YFSETQ. The J segment lost 3 bases and the V segment lost 1 base, leaving 4 bases of the junction unmatched. CDR3 amino acids: CASSLSAGDYEQYF. The CDR3 bases are TGCGCCAGCAGCTTGTCTGCGGGGGACTACGAGCAGTACTTC.

The sample holds one count of this clone. This chain links TRBV20-1 with TRBJ1-1; no definite D call. Germline V gene lookup returns CDR1 DFQATT and CDR2 SNEGSKA (reference sequence). This CDR3 has 11 residues. Trimming left V 3 bases short and J 6 bases short, with 8 bases between. The CDR3, as DNA: TGCAGTGCTAGTCTAGGTCCTGAAGCTTTCTTT. As protein: CSASLGPEAFF.

This rearrangement joins TRBV9 to TRBJ2-7; tentative D call: TRBD1 (6 bases). Germline V gene lookup returns CDR1 SGDLS and CDR2 YYNGEE. The ends were cut back, 1 base at V and 5 bases at J, with 13 bases in the middle. CDR3 size: 14 residues. For the CDR3, the DNA is TGTGCCAGCAGCGTAACCACAGGGATCCACGAGCAGTACTTC. Its translation: CASSVTTGIHEQYF.

The J gene is TRBJ2-3, the V gene TRBV14, with 8 bases fitting TRBD2. The germline gives CDR1 SGHDN, CDR2 FVKESK. V lost 4 bases and J lost 1; bases outside the gene matches: 10. The CDR3 has 17 amino acids. The CDR3 spells CASSPYSGGHRTDTQYF. For the CDR3, the DNA is TGTGCCAGCAGCCCCTACAGCGGGGGCCACCGCACAGATACGCAGTATTTT.

This clone has only one observation. This chain connects TRBV28 to TRBJ2-1, with D perhaps TRBD2 (5 bases). The CDR3 is 12 residues long. The germline V gene has CDR1 MDHEN and CDR2 SYDVKM. The V end lost 4 bases, the J end lost 12 bases, and 13 bases lay between the germline ends. CDR3 loop: CASSSRGLSQFF. CDR3 bases: TGTGCCAGCAGTTCTCGAGGGTTATCGCAGTTCTTC.

V usage is TRBV7-2 and J usage is TRBJ2-7; D ambiguous. In germline, CDR1 is SGHTA, CDR2 FQGNSA. Trimming left V 5 bases short and J 0 bases short, with 11 bases between. The CDR3 is made up of 14 amino acids. The CDR3 sequence: CASSPGWISYEQYF. For the CDR3, the DNA is TGTGCCAGCAGCCCCGGTTGGATCTCCTACGAGCAGTACTTC. Full variable domain (outside the CDR3, taken from reference TRBV7-2 and TRBJ2-7): GAGVSQSPSNKVTEKGKDVELRCDPISGHTALYWYRQSLGQGLEFLIYFQGNSAPDKSGLPSDRFSAERTGGSVSTLTIQRTQQEDSAVYLCASSPGWISYEQYFGPGTRLTVT.

The table lists this clone with a count of one. The chain is built from TRBV14 and TRBJ2-7, with TRBD1 matching over 11 bases. Germline assignment: CDR1 SGHDN and CDR2 FVKESK. Losses at the gene ends were 6 bases for V and 4 bases for J; bases not matched to a gene: 8. The CDR3 is 15 residues long. DNA of the CDR3: TGTGCCAGCAGACCCGCCGGGACAGGGGGTTACGAGCAGTACTTC. Protein sequence: CASRPAGTGGYEQYF.

The V gene is TRBV2, the J gene TRBJ2-7; D could derive from TRBD1 or TRBD2 (5 bases each). There are 13 residues in the CDR3. The germline V gene has CDR1 SNHLY and CDR2 FYNNEI. V was clipped by 7 bases and J by 3 bases, with 13 bases between them. CDR3 amino acids: CASTRGQGYEQYF. For the CDR3, the DNA is TGTGCCAGCACCCGGGGTCAGGGCTACGAGCAGTACTTC.

Only a few counts were recorded for this clone. The chain recombines TRBV25-1 with TRBJ2-2; D gene unclear. The CDR3 loop spans 12 amino acids. Trimming pared 4 bases from V and 6 bases from J, leaving 6 bases between. Germline CDR1 is MGHDK and CDR2 is SYGVNS. This CDR3 is CASSVPAGELFF. CDR3 sequence (DNA): TGTGCCAGCAGTGTCCCCGCCGGGGAGCTGTTTTTT.

The chain recombines TRBV29-1 with TRBJ2-7; D unresolved. From germline, CDR1 is SQVTM and CDR2 ANQGSEA. CDR3 size: 13 residues. Trimming took off 7 bases at V and 0 bases at J, with 13 bases between the two ends. Here the CDR3 reads CSAARALSYEQYF. The CDR3 nucleotides read TGCAGCGCAGCCCGGGCCCTCTCCTACGAGCAGTACTTC.

The CDR3 nucleotides are TGTGCCAGCAGCCAAGGTCCCCAGCATTTT. Protein sequence: CASSQGPQHF. V and J are TRBV7-9 and TRBJ1-5; D is unclear. The germline CDR1 and CDR2 sequences are SEHNR and FQNEAQ (reference sequence). The CDR3 runs to 10 residues. V shed 5 bases and J shed 10 bases, with 6 bases lying between them.

This sequence joins TRBV7-9 and TRBJ1-1, with D possibly matching TRBD1 (5 bases). Trimming shortened V by 3 bases and J by 1 base, and 12 bases separated the two germline ends. The CDR3 extends over 15 amino acids. From germline, CDR1 is SEHNR and CDR2 FQNEAQ (reference sequence). The CDR3 protein is CASSFQTVRNTEAFF. The CDR3 region has the DNA TGTGCCAGCAGCTTTCAGACAGTGAGGAACACTGAAGCTTTCTTT.

With regard to this clone: Relative to the germline gene, one junction end is altered; a read error may explain this. The gene calls are TRBV10-3 and TRBJ2-5; TRBD2 agrees at 11 bases. CDR1 is ENHRY and CDR2 is SYGVKD in the germline V gene. This CDR3 has 17 residues. CDR3 loop: CAIGERLAGQYQETQYF. The CDR3 bases are TGTGCCATCGGTGAGAGACTAGCGGGGCAGTACCAAGAGACCCAGTACTTC.

The chain carries TRBV5-1 and TRBJ2-4; tentative D call: TRBD1 (5 bases). The CDR3 covers 14 residues. Trimming pared 5 bases from V and 7 bases from J, leaving 16 bases between. Germline V CDR1 and CDR2: SGHRS, YFSETQ. CDR3 nucleotides: TGCGCCAGCAGTCCAGGGTCGACCTGGAACATTCAGTACTTC. As protein: CASSPGSTWNIQYF.

The chain uses TRBV9 and TRBJ2-1, with 9 nucleotides matching TRBD2. This CDR3 is built from 15 residues. V lost 3 bases, J lost 4 bases, and 5 bases stayed unmatched. From germline, CDR1 is SGDLS and CDR2 YYNGEE. CDR3 bases: TGTGCCAGCAGCGCCTTAGCGGGGGAGTACAATGAGCAGTTCTTC. Encoded protein: CASSALAGEYNEQFF.

The chain carries TRBV12-5 and TRBJ1-6; 9 bases line up with TRBD1. The junction had 12 bases not matched to a gene; V was cut back by 8 bases and J by 10 bases. CDR1 and CDR2 (germline): LGHNT, FRNRAP. The CDR3 length is 15 residues. CDR3 coding DNA: TGTGCTAGTACCTCACTAGGGACAGGGCACTCACCCCTCCACTTT. Its protein is CASTSLGTGHSPLHF.